These 18 T cell receptor beta chains were all obtained from the same sample, sequenced in a study of OX40 agonist ivuxolimab in advanced cancers. Data came from immunoSEQ multiplex PCR; TCRdb stores just in-frame clones and leaves some out. The table records some 45,000 clones, roughly nine tenths of them present only once. This specimen was CD4+ or CD8+ T cells sorted from blood, taken in a trial of the OX40 agonist ivuxolimab. Source of these receptors: an adult with an advanced solid tumor such as melanoma, head and neck, liver or kidney cancer.

Remarks on this clone: This sample also contains other DNA sequences that code for the same CDR3. The CDR3 DNA reads TGTGCCATCAGTGACTCATCCTACGAGCAGTACTTC. Translation gives CAISDSSYEQYF. The genes are TRBV10-3 and TRBJ2-7; no clear D. Trimming cost V 3 bases and J 1 base, with 4 bases left between them. Germline V CDR1 and CDR2: ENHRY, SYGVKD. CDR3 length: 12 amino acids.

The CDR3 here is CASSRPAGTGWNEQFF. CDR3 bases: TGTGCCAGCAGCCGTCCCGCCGGGACAGGGTGGAATGAGCAGTTCTTC. The chain couples TRBV7-8 to TRBJ2-1, with TRBD1 matching over 9 bases. The CDR3 runs to 16 residues. In germline, CDR1 is SGHVS, CDR2 FQNEAQ. J gave up 7 bases and V 5 bases, and 12 bases lay outside the gene matches.

This clone was counted only a few times. V is TRBV7-6 and J is TRBJ2-7, with no clear D. This CDR3 region has 14 residues. CDR1 is SGHVS, CDR2 FNYEAQ, per germline. V was cut by 1 base and J by 5 bases, with 12 bases left in between. In DNA, the CDR3 is TGTGCCAGCAGCTTAGGCGACACCGCCCACGAGCAGTACTTC. Translated, it gives CASSLGDTAHEQYF.

The rearrangement links TRBV11-2 to TRBJ2-3, with a tentative D call TRBD2 (5 bases). The CDR3 is 13 amino acids. Trimming took off 3 bases at V and 5 bases at J, with 9 bases between the two ends. Germline V gene lookup returns CDR1 SGHAT and CDR2 FQNNGV. This chain's CDR3 is CASSFSGLDTQYF. Here the CDR3 DNA reads TGTGCCAGCAGCTTTTCGGGGTTAGATACGCAGTATTTT.

The rearrangement uses TRBV6-4 and TRBJ2-1; 8 bases line up with TRBD2. Germline V gene lookup returns CDR1 MRHNA and CDR2 SNTAGT. The CDR3 is 15 residues long. Germline trimming cut 4 bases from V and 9 bases from J; bases unmatched to any gene: 11. The DNA of the CDR3 is TGTGCCAGCAGTGCCCTAGCGGGTGGCGGGGGTGAGCAGTTCTTC. This codes for CASSALAGGGGEQFF.

V is TRBV7-8 and J is TRBJ1-3; D is ambiguous. V lost 2 bases and J 2 bases, leaving 7 bases between the germline ends. The CDR3 length is 14 residues. Germline V gives CDR1 SGHVS, CDR2 FQNEAQ. Written as DNA, the CDR3 is TGTGCCAGCAGCTTAAGTGGTACTGGAAACACCATATATTTT. This translates into CASSLSGTGNTIYF.

This rearrangement joins TRBV25-1 to TRBJ2-1; D uncertain. This CDR3 comprises 14 residues. Trimming cost V 4 bases and J 7 bases, with 14 bases left between them. From germline, CDR1 is MGHDK and CDR2 SYGVNS. Here the CDR3 reads CASSGPGSANEQFF. CDR3 nucleotides: TGTGCCAGCAGTGGACCCGGGTCCGCAAATGAGCAGTTCTTC.

Worth noting for this clone: The same CDR3 also results from other DNA sequences found in this sample. This chain links TRBV30 with TRBJ2-7; D is unresolved. CDR1 is GTSNPN, CDR2 SVGIG, per germline (reference sequence). This CDR3 comprises 13 residues. V lost 3 bases and J 0 bases, leaving 9 bases between the germline ends. The CDR3 DNA is TGTGCCTGGAGGACGGAGAGCTCCTACGAGCAGTACTTC. This encodes CAWRTESSYEQYF.

The chain employs TRBV28 and TRBJ2-7; D possibly corresponds to TRBD2 (6 bases). The germline CDR1 and CDR2 sequences are MDHEN and SYDVKM. This CDR3 is built from 13 residues. V was pared by 6 bases and J by 4 bases, with 13 bases between. CDR3 nucleotide sequence: TGTGCCAGCAGGCCGGGACGGGGGTACGAGCAGTACTTC. Translated, it gives CASRPGRGYEQYF.

The rearrangement uses TRBV4-1 and TRBJ2-7; D may be TRBD1 (7 bases). Germline loops: CDR1 MGHRA, CDR2 YSYEKL. V was shortened by 0 bases and J by 3 bases, with 15 bases between the two germline ends. The CDR3 consists of 16 residues. CDR3: CASSQEDAGQSYEQYF. CDR3 nucleotides: TGCGCCAGCAGCCAAGAAGATGCGGGACAGAGCTACGAGCAGTACTTC.

CDR3 protein: CASSEFTVEQETQYF. The CDR3 nucleotides are TGTGCCAGCAGTGAATTCACGGTCGAGCAAGAGACCCAGTACTTC. The chain joins TRBV6-1 to TRBJ2-5; D not certain. Trimming cost V 2 bases and J 2 bases, with 12 bases left between them. CDR1 is MNHNS and CDR2 is SASEGT in the germline V gene. The CDR3 consists of 15 residues.

The genes are TRBV6-6 and TRBJ1-4, with no clear D. The CDR3 is made up of 15 amino acids. The germline CDR1 and CDR2 sequences are MNHNY and SVGAGI (reference sequence). V lost 0 bases and J 6 bases, leaving 11 bases between the germline ends. The CDR3 DNA is TGTGCCAGCAGTTACTCAGGGAATATTTATGAAAAACTGTTTTTT. It yields the protein CASSYSGNIYEKLFF.

This sequence joins TRBV27 and TRBJ2-7, with 7 bases identical to TRBD2. Trimming cost V 0 bases and J 4 bases; bases outside gene matches: 9. The length of the CDR3 is 16 residues. Germline lookup yields CDR1 MNHEY and CDR2 SMNVEV (reference sequence). The CDR3, as DNA: TGTGCCAGCAGTTTATCGGGGGGGGAGAAAGAGTACGAGCAGTACTTC. Its translation: CASSLSGGEKEYEQYF.

The V call is TRBV11-1, the J call TRBJ2-3, with 10 bases identical to TRBD2. The germline gives CDR1 SGHAT, CDR2 FQDESV (reference sequence). This CDR3 is built from 16 residues. Trimming took 1 base from V and 3 from J; bases not matched to a gene: 4. The CDR3 protein is CASSLGLAGVTDTQYF. CDR3 in DNA: TGTGCCAGCAGCTTAGGGCTAGCGGGAGTAACAGATACGCAGTATTTT.

The rearrangement uses TRBV9 and TRBJ2-3; TRBD2 matches 12 bases. The V gene's germline CDR1 is SGDLS and CDR2 YYNGEE. After removal of 2 bases from V and 3 bases from J, the junction contained 7 bases not matched to a gene. This CDR3 contains 17 residues. The CDR3 sequence: CASSVHTSGRRTDTQYF. The CDR3, as DNA: TGTGCCAGCAGCGTCCATACTAGCGGGAGGCGGACAGATACGCAGTATTTT.

V gene TRBV18 combines with J gene TRBJ2-5; 7 bases fit TRBD1. Unmatched junction bases numbered 16, after V lost 2 bases and J lost 7 bases. The CDR3 is 17 residues long. The V gene's germline CDR1 is KGHSH and CDR2 LQKENI. The CDR3 protein is CASSPWHRGLVEGTQYF. The CDR3 bases are TGTGCCAGCTCACCATGGCACAGGGGCCTCGTGGAAGGGACCCAGTACTTC.

The V call is TRBV10-2, the J call TRBJ2-7; D ambiguous. The germline V gene has CDR1 WSHSY and CDR2 SAAADI. There are 14 residues in the CDR3. With 3 bases removed from V and 2 bases from J, the gap between germline ends came to 11 bases. The DNA for the CDR3 is TGCGCCAGCAGTGATTCCTTGAAGCCCTACGAGCAGTACTTC. It specifies CASSDSLKPYEQYF.

This chain uses TRBV4-1 with TRBJ2-1; perhaps D is TRBD1 or TRBD2 (5 bases each). The length of the CDR3 is 13 residues. CDR1 and CDR2 from the germline V gene are MGHRA and YSYEKL. Trimming took off 3 bases at V and 9 bases at J, with 12 bases between the two ends. CDR3 in DNA: TGCGCCAGCAGCCACCAGGCTGGGGGTGAGCAGTTCTTC. Its translation is CASSHQAGGEQFF.